This TCR beta chain was captured in a study of regulatory T cells in long-lasting Graves disease. This clonotype was seen a few times. Its antigen remains unknown. This likely reflects a read error, since a far larger clone is one base away. Investigators prepared the TCR beta libraries by applying iRepertoire HTBI primers and Arm-PCR of CDR3 regions. TCRdb fed the multiplex PCR reads into MiXCR, producing one record per CDR3 protein. The table lists under 300,000 distinct CDR3 sequences, under 20% of them singletons. Documented time point: newly diagnosed GD, antithyroid drugs for less than 3 months. The TCR library was made from RNA extracted from PBMCs. Diagnoses of Graves' disease were made by American Thyroid Association guidelines. Study conclusions and caveats: Persistent patients shared 2,741 public clonotypes among themselves. Newly diagnosed patients shared fewer, at some 900.

The CDR3 loop spans 14 amino acids. The germline V gene has CDR1 SGHRS and CDR2 YFSETQ. These data also formed part of another study, on T cells in Graves' hyperthyroidism and ophthalmopathy. According to that study: A first-round RT-PCR of the TCR CDR3 used the HTBI primer set.

The TCR comes from a woman in her twenties or thirties with Graves disease. The chain joins TRBV5-1 to TRBJ2-1; 8 bases align to TRBD1. With the DNA end fitting TRBJ2-3 better, the J assignment may be wrong. The source was peripheral blood mononuclear cells (PBMCs), collected at new diagnosis, from a patient treated with antithyroid drugs. The DNA for the CDR3 is TGCGCCAGCAGCCTTGACACCGGGACAGGAGGGCAGTATTTT. Protein product: CASSLDTGTGGQYF.